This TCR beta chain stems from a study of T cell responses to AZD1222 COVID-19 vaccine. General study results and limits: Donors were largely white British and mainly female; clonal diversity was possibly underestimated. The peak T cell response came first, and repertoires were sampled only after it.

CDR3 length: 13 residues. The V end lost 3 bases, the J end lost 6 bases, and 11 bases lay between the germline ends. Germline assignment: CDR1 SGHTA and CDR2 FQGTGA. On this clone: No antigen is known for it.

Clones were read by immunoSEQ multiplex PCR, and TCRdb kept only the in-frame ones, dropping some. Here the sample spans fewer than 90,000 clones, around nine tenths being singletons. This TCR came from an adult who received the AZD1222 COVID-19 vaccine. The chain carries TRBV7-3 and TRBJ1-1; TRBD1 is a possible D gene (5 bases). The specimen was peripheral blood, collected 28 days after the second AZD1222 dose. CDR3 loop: CASSFRRDSEAFF. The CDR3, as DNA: TGTGCCAGCAGCTTCCGCCGGGACTCTGAAGCTTTCTTT.